Following are 32 T cell receptor beta chains from one sample sequenced in a study of T-cell memory formation after mild COVID-19. Each CDR3 protein is one row after TCRdb ran MiXCR on the 5' RACE reads. Of 390,000 or so distinct CDR3 sequences in the sample, about 16% were seen once. Sequenced input: PBMCs or a T cell subset sorted from them (not recorded which). All receptors derive from a man between 18 and 35 years old who had mild COVID-19 (a few samples of this study predate the infection). Cell type and time point are not known.

The CDR3 coding sequence is TGCGCCAGCAGGTCGACAGGGTTAGAGACCCAGTACTTC. Protein: CASRSTGLETQYF. The rearrangement uses TRBV5-1 and TRBJ2-5, with 7 bases lining up with TRBD1. Trimming removed 5 bases from V and 4 bases from J; junction bases left unmatched: 5. The CDR3 is 13 amino acids. The germline V gene has CDR1 SGHRS and CDR2 YFSETQ.

The gene calls are TRBV7-9 and TRBJ2-5; possible D gene TRBD2, 6 bases. This CDR3 comprises 13 residues. Per germline, CDR1 SEHNR and CDR2 FQNEAQ (reference sequence). Trimming stripped 6 bases from V and 1 base from J, with 9 bases between. For the CDR3, the DNA is TGTGCCAGCAGGAGGGACTTCCAAGAGACCCAGTACTTC. It is translated as CASRRDFQETQYF.

This chain links TRBV6-1 with TRBJ1-5; unclear D gene. CDR3 length: 15 residues. The germline CDR1 and CDR2 sequences are MNHNS and SASEGT. The V gene lost 6 bases and the J gene lost 0 bases, with 12 bases spanning the gap. In DNA form, the CDR3 reads TGTGCCAGCAGCACCAGGCACTATAGCAATCAGCCCCAGCATTTT. Translation: CASSTRHYSNQPQHF.

The rearrangement joins TRBV27 to TRBJ1-6, with D unresolved. From germline, CDR1 is MNHEY and CDR2 SMNVEV (reference sequence). The CDR3 spans 15 residues. The ends were cut back, 2 bases at V and 7 bases at J, with 12 bases in the middle. The CDR3 DNA is TGTGCCAGCAGTTTACTTGGCACTCCAAATTCACCCCTCCACTTT. Amino acid sequence: CASSLLGTPNSPLHF.

This chain joins TRBV29-1 and TRBJ1-1; D uncertain. The V gene lost 8 bases and the J gene lost 8 bases, with 18 bases spanning the gap. The CDR3 runs 12 residues. Per the germline V gene, CDR1 is SQVTM and CDR2 is ANQGSEA. The CDR3 coding sequence is TGCAGCCATGTGTTAGGTATGGGGGAAGCTTTCTTT. It is translated as CSHVLGMGEAFF.

This clonotype has a handful of counts. This chain uses TRBV6-2 or TRBV6-3 with TRBJ1-3; weak D call: TRBD1 (6 bases). Germline V gene data show CDR1 as MNHEY and CDR2 as SVGEGT. Trimming took off 2 bases at V and 2 bases at J, with 10 bases between the two ends. CDR3 length: 15 residues. This chain's CDR3 is CASSYLDRPGNTIYF. CDR3 nucleotides: TGTGCCAGCAGTTACCTGGACAGACCTGGAAACACCATATATTTT.

The chain couples TRBV20-1 to TRBJ1-2; D is possibly TRBD1 (6 bases). Trimming removed 3 bases from V and 2 bases from J, with 16 bases in between. Germline V lookup: CDR1 DFQATT, CDR2 SNEGSKA (reference sequence). The CDR3 is made up of 15 amino acids. The CDR3 DNA is TGCAGTGCTAGGGGGGCGGGACGGATGAACTATGGCTACACCTTC. It translates to CSARGAGRMNYGYTF.

In its sample, this clonotype was seen a few times. J is TRBJ1-2 and V is TRBV12-3 or TRBV12-4; the D is unclear. CDR3 length: 13 amino acids. Between the trimmed V and J ends, which lost 3 bases and 8 bases, there was a span of 13 bases. This chain's CDR3 is CASSFRAGAGYTF. CDR3 in DNA: TGTGCCAGCAGTTTTCGCGCGGGCGCGGGCTACACCTTC.

V and J are TRBV29-1 and TRBJ2-1; TRBD2 agrees at 9 bases. CDR1 and CDR2 (germline): SQVTM, ANQGSEA. This CDR3 is built from 14 residues. V lost 7 bases and J lost 5; bases outside the gene matches: 9. As DNA, the CDR3 is TGCAGCGCCACCCTAGCGGGGAATAACAATGAGCAGTTCTTC. Amino acids: CSATLAGNNNEQFF.

The chain combines TRBV6-5 with TRBJ1-4; TRBD1 aligns across 7 bases. V shed 4 bases, J shed 0 bases, and the junction held 5 bases outside the gene matches. Germline V gene data show CDR1 as MNHEY and CDR2 as SVGAGI. This CDR3 comprises 16 residues. This CDR3 reads CASSSRDSATNEKLFF. The CDR3 coding sequence is TGTGCCAGCAGTTCCCGGGACAGTGCAACTAATGAAAAACTGTTTTTT.

The chain joins TRBV5-1 to TRBJ2-2; D is uncertain. The V end lost 6 bases, the J end lost 1 base, and 10 bases lay between the germline ends. The germline gives CDR1 SGHRS, CDR2 YFSETQ. The CDR3 has 14 amino acids. In DNA, the CDR3 is TGCGCCAGCACCACCCCCGAGAACACCGGGGAGCTGTTTTTT. This gives the protein CASTTPENTGELFF.

Here the CDR3 reads CASSYSEGVATNEKLFF. CDR3 nucleotides: TGTGCCAGCAGTTACTCTGAGGGCGTCGCGACTAATGAAAAACTGTTTTTT. The V call is TRBV6-5, the J call TRBJ1-4; D is uncertain. CDR1 and CDR2 (germline): MNHEY, SVGAGI. Deletions cut 0 bases from V and 2 bases from J, with 13 bases between. The CDR3 spans 17 residues.

This clonotype was seen once. Here the CDR3 DNA reads TGTGCCAGCACGTGTAGGGCGAGATCAATGAAACAGGGATATTTTGATGGTGAGCAGTTCTTC. This codes for CASTCRARSMKQGYFDGEQFF. The chain recombines TRBV2 with TRBJ2-1; perhaps TRBD1 as D (6 bases). Trimming stripped 7 bases from V and 9 bases from J, with 40 bases between. Germline CDR1 and CDR2: SNHLY and FYNNEI. The CDR3 length is 21 residues. Based on the CDR3 plus reference TRBV2 and TRBJ2-1, the full variable domain is EPEVTQTPSHQVTQMGQEVILRCVPISNHLYFYWYRQILGQKVEFLVSFYNNEISEKSEIFDDQFSVERPDGSNFTLKIRSTKLEDSAMYFCASTCRARSMKQGYFDGEQFFGPGTRLTVL.

The chain's CDR3 is CASSYVGDTQYF. In DNA form, the CDR3 reads TGTGCCAGCAGCTATGTAGGGGATACGCAGTATTTT. The genes are TRBV7-9 and TRBJ2-3; D gene ambiguous. This CDR3 is built from 12 residues. Per germline, CDR1 SEHNR and CDR2 FQNEAQ (reference sequence). Trimming shortened V by 4 bases and J by 6 bases, and 8 bases separated the two germline ends.

The rearrangement uses TRBV19 and TRBJ2-7, with a possible D match to TRBD2 (6 bases). The V gene's germline CDR1 is LNHDA and CDR2 SQIVND (reference sequence). This CDR3 comprises 15 residues. V lost 10 bases and J 0 bases, leaving 19 bases between the germline ends. CDR3 coding DNA: TGTGCCACCAACTCAGGAGGGGCAGACTCCTACGAGCAGTACTTC. This translates into CATNSGGADSYEQYF.

The chain joins TRBV20-1 to TRBJ2-1, with 9 positions matching TRBD2. With V trimmed by 6 bases and J by 10 bases, 13 bases remained unmatched. The germline V gene encodes CDR1 DFQATT and CDR2 SNEGSKA (reference sequence). The CDR3 is made up of 14 amino acids. The CDR3 spells CSAVKRGVLWEQFF. Here the CDR3 DNA reads TGCAGTGCGGTTAAGCGGGGGGTACTATGGGAGCAGTTCTTC.

The chain joins TRBV21-1 to TRBJ1-1; TRBD1 is the table's D call and was not checked against the DNA. TRBV21-1 is a known pseudogene. There are 15 residues in the CDR3. The CDR3 reads CASPRSDSMNTEAFF. In DNA form, the CDR3 reads TGTGCCAGCCCCCGGTCCGATTCCATGAACACTGAAGCTTTCTTT.

This clonotype was counted between two and nine times. V and J are TRBV5-1 and TRBJ2-1, with a tentative D call TRBD2 (5 bases). Trimming cost V 0 bases and J 7 bases, with 14 bases left between them. CDR1 is SGHRS, CDR2 YFSETQ, per germline. The CDR3 has 15 amino acids. The DNA of the CDR3 is TGCGCCAGCAGCTTGGTATATGGAGGAGCGAATGAGCAGTTCTTC. Protein sequence: CASSLVYGGANEQFF.

This chain links TRBV7-2 with TRBJ2-7; 10 bases fit TRBD2. CDR1 is SGHTA and CDR2 is FQGNSA in the germline V gene. The CDR3 spans 15 residues. V lost 5 bases and J lost 1; bases outside the gene matches: 5. CDR3 in DNA: TGTGCCAGCAGCCCGGGACTAGCGCGATCCTACGAGCAGTACGTC. Translating it yields CASSPGLARSYEQYV.

This chain uses TRBV18 with TRBJ2-5; 7 nucleotides match TRBD1. Germline V lookup: CDR1 KGHSH, CDR2 LQKENI. The CDR3 spans 13 residues. Trimming took 6 bases from V and 3 from J; bases not matched to a gene: 4. The CDR3 DNA follows: TGTGCCAGCTCCGACAGGGTGGAAGAGACCCAGTACTTC. This gives the protein CASSDRVEETQYF.

This clonotype was seen a handful of times. The chain combines TRBV29-1 with TRBJ2-7, with 9 bases that match TRBD2. Germline CDR1 is SQVTM and CDR2 is ANQGSEA. The CDR3 totals 14 residues. V was pared by 6 bases and J by 3 bases, with 9 bases of the junction left unmatched. The CDR3 loop is CSVSSGTSDYEQYF. CDR3 sequence (DNA): TGCAGCGTATCTAGCGGGACCTCCGACTACGAGCAGTACTTC.

There are a few counts of this clonotype. The chain combines TRBV5-1 with TRBJ2-5, with 8 bases lining up with TRBD1. J lost 2 bases, V lost 3 bases, and 6 bases had no gene match. This CDR3 region has 15 residues. The germline V gene has CDR1 SGHRS and CDR2 YFSETQ. CDR3: CASSSDRAGQETQYF. CDR3 nucleotide sequence: TGCGCCAGCAGCTCGGACAGGGCAGGACAAGAGACCCAGTACTTC.

The chain uses TRBV6-1 and TRBJ2-7; no clear D. CDR3 length: 15 amino acids. Trimming stripped 2 bases from V and 5 bases from J, with 16 bases between. The germline CDR1 and CDR2 sequences are MNHNS and SASEGT. This chain's CDR3 is CASSERTAVGHEQYF. DNA for the CDR3: TGTGCCAGCAGTGAACGGACGGCGGTGGGTCACGAGCAGTACTTC.

This clonotype has just a few counts. The chain is built from TRBV20-1 and TRBJ1-6; the D is unclear. Germline CDR1 reads DFQATT; CDR2 reads SNEGSKA (reference sequence). This CDR3 spans 11 amino acids. The DNA for the CDR3 is TGCAGGGCCCGCCGGCGTTCACCCCTCCACTTT. Protein product: CRARRRSPLHF.

This clonotype was counted at least ten times. This chain links TRBV12-3 or TRBV12-4 with TRBJ2-7; no definite D call. CDR3 length: 13 residues. Between the trimmed V and J ends, which lost 2 bases and 0 bases, there was a span of 5 bases. Here the CDR3 reads CASSLTPSYEQYV. The DNA for the CDR3 is TGTGCCAGCAGTTTAACACCCTCCTACGAGCAGTACGTC.

The sample holds a few counts of this clonotype. V is TRBV27 and J is TRBJ2-7; D gene ambiguous. Germline lookup yields CDR1 MNHEY and CDR2 SMNVEV (reference sequence). V lost 6 bases and J 6 bases, leaving 12 bases between the germline ends. The CDR3 totals 12 residues. This CDR3 is CASSPQVGEQYF. For the CDR3, the DNA is TGTGCCAGCAGCCCTCAGGTGGGCGAGCAGTACTTC.

This clonotype was seen a handful of times. J is TRBJ1-6 and V is TRBV9; no definite D call. Germline V gives CDR1 SGDLS, CDR2 YYNGEE. V was cut by 4 bases and J by 4 bases, with 6 bases left in between. The CDR3 is made up of 13 amino acids. The CDR3 reads CASSPRYNSPLHF. The CDR3 DNA sequence: TGTGCCAGCAGCCCTCGATATAATTCACCCCTCCACTTT.

The table lists this clonotype with a few counts. The V gene is TRBV4-2, the J gene TRBJ1-5; D call uncertain. The CDR3 loop spans 15 amino acids. The V and J ends lost 0 bases and 6 bases respectively, with 12 bases between them. In germline, CDR1 is LGHNA, CDR2 YNFKEQ. In nucleotides, the CDR3 is TGTGCCAGCAGCCAAGATGGGATGGGCCCTCAGCCCCAGCATTTT. It encodes CASSQDGMGPQPQHF.

This clonotype was counted between two and nine times. This chain connects TRBV11-2 to TRBJ2-3; D is unclear. This CDR3 has 11 residues. Trimming removed 7 bases at V and 6 bases at J, with 8 bases between. Germline V gives CDR1 SGHAT, CDR2 FQNNGV. CDR3 region: CASTNYDTQYF. CDR3 bases: TGTGCCAGCACCAACTACGATACGCAGTATTTT.

There are many counts of this clonotype. The chain combines TRBV4-1 with TRBJ1-1; maybe TRBD1 (6 bases). Trimming took 3 bases from V and 4 from J, leaving 12 bases between them. Germline CDR1 MGHRA, CDR2 YSYEKL. The CDR3 spans 14 residues. CDR3 protein: CASSQGGGGTEAFF. CDR3 sequence (DNA): TGCGCCAGCAGCCAGGGAGGGGGTGGCACTGAAGCTTTCTTT.

This clonotype was detected many times. V is TRBV11-2 and J is TRBJ1-1; 7 nucleotides align to TRBD1. CDR1 SGHAT and CDR2 FQNNGV come from the germline V gene. CDR3 length: 12 residues. The ends lost 3 bases at V and 5 bases at J; junction bases unmatched: 0. The DNA for the CDR3 is TGTGCCAGCAGCTTCAGGGGGACTGAAGCTTTCTTT. It codes for CASSFRGTEAFF.

There are a few counts of this clonotype. The J gene is TRBJ2-5, the V gene TRBV5-8; the match to TRBD2 covers 16 bases. V lost 3 bases and J lost 4; bases outside the gene matches: 6. The V gene's germline CDR1 is SGHTS and CDR2 YDEGEE. This CDR3 contains 17 residues. CDR3 sequence reads: CASSSGLAGGPIETQYF. The CDR3 DNA sequence: TGTGCCAGCAGCTCGGGACTAGCGGGGGGGCCGATAGAGACCCAGTACTTC.